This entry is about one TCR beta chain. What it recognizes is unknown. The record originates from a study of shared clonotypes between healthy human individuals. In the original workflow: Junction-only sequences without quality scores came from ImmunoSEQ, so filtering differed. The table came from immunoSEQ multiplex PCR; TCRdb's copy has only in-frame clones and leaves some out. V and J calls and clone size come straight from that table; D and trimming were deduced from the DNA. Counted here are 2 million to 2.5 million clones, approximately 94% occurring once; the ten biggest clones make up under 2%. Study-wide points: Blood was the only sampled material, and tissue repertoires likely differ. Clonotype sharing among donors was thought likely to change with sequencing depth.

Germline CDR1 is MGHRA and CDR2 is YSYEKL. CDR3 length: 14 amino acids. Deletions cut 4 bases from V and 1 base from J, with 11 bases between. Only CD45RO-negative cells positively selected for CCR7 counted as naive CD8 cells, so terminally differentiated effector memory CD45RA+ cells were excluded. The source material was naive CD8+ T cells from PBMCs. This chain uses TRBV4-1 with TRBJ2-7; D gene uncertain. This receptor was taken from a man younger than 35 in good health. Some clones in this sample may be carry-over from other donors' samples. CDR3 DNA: TGCGCCAGCAGCCCTCAGCAACGATCCTACGAGCAGTACTTC. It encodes CASSPQQRSYEQYF.